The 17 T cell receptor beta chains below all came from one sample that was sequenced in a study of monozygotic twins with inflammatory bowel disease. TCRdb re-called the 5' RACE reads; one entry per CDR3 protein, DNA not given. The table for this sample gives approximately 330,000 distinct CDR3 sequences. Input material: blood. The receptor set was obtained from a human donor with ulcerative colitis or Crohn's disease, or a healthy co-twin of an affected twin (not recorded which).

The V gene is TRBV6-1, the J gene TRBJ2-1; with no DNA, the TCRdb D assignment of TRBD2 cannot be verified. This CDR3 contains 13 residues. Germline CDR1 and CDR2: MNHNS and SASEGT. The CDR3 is CASSRDRGNEQVF.

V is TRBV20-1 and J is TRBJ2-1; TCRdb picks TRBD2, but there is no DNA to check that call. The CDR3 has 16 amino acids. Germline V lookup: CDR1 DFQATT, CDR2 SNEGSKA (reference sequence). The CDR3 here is CSALNRAGGGYNEQFF.

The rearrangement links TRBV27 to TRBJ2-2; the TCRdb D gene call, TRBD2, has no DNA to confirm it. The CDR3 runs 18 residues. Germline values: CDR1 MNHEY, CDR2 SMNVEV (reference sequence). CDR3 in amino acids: CASSLLISGLTNTGELFF.

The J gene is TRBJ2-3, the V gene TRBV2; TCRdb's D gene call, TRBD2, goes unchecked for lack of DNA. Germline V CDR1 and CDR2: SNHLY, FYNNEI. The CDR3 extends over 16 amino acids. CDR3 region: CASSGSKRGSSDTQYF.

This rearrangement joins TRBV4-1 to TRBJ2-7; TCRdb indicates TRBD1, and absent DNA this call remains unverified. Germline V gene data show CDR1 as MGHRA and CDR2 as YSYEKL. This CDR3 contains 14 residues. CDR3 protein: CASSQDTGDYEQYF.

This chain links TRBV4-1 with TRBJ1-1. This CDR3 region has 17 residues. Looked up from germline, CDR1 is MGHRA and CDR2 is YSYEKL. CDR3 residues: CASSQDPLKFSNTEAFF.

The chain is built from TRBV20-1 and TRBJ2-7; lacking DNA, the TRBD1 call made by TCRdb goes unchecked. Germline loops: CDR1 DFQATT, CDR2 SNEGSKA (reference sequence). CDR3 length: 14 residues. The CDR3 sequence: CSARIPGQANEQYF.

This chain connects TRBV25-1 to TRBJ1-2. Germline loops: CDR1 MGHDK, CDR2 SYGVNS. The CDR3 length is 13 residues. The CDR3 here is CASSDGRAYGYTF.

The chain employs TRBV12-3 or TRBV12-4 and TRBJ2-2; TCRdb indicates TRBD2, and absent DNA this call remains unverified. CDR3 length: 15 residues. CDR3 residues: CASSSLASNTGELFF.

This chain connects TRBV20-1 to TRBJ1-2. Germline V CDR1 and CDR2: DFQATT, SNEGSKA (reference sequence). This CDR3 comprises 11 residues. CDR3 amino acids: CSAREGYGYTF.

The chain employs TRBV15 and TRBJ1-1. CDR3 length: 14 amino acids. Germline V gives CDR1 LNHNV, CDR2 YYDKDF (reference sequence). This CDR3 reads CATSRWGGGTEAFF.

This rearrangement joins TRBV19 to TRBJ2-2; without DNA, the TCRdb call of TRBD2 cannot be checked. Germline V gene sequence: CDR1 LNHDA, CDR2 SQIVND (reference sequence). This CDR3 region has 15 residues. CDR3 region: CASSSEGLDTGELFF.

CDR3 in amino acids: CASSGGQGGTGELLF. The rearrangement joins TRBV5-1 to TRBJ2-2; TCRdb's D call, TRBD1, is unchecked because there is no DNA. The germline V gene has CDR1 SGHRS and CDR2 YFSETQ. The CDR3 consists of 15 residues.

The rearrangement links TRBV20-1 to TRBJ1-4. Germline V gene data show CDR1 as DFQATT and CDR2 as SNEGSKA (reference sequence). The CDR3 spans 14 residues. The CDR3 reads CSARDTQADEKLFF.

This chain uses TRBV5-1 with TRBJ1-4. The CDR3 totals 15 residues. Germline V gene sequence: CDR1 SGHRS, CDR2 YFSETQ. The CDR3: CASRDSLATNEKLFF.

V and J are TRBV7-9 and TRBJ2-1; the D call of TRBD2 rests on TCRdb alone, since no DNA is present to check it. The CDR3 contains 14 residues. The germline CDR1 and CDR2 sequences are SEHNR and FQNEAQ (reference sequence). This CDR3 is CASSEGTSENEQFF. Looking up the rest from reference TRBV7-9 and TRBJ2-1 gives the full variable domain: DTGVSQNPRHKITKRGQNVTFRCDPISEHNRLYWYRQTLGQGPEFLTYFQNEAQLEKSRLLSDRFSAERPKGSFSTLEIQRTEQGDSAMYLCASSEGTSENEQFFGPGTRLTVL.

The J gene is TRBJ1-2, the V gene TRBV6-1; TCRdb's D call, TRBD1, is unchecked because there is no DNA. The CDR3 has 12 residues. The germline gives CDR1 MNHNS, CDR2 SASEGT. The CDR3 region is CASSVAGNGYTF.